This T cell receptor beta chain appears in the sequencing data of a study of cytomegalovirus exposure and HLA in healthy donors. The germline CDR1 and CDR2 sequences are SGHTA and FQGTGA. V lost 5 bases and J 1 base, leaving 8 bases between the germline ends. The CDR3 runs to 14 residues. Primers included in the PCR were 60 Vbeta and 13 Jbeta primers. The method was immunoSEQ multiplex PCR; TCRdb's version includes in-frame clones alone and lacks a portion of them. The data contain 120,000 to 150,000 clones, around 80% of them singletons. This TCR was sampled from a woman aged 40 to 50 in good health and CMV-seronegative. The rearrangement joins TRBV7-3 to TRBJ2-2, with a tentative D call TRBD1 (6 bases). Sequenced sample: PBMCs. The CDR3 loop is CASSPTGNTGELFF. The DNA for the CDR3 is TGTGCCAGCAGCCCGACAGGGAACACCGGGGAGCTGTTTTTT. Variable domain in full (rest from reference TRBV7-3 and TRBJ2-2): GAGVSQTPSNKVTEKGKYVELRCDPISGHTALYWYRQSLGQGPEFLIYFQGTGAADDSGLPNDRFFAVRPEGSVSTLKIQRTERGDSAVYLCASSPTGNTGELFFGEGSRLTVL.